This TCR beta chain was sequenced during a study of shared clonotypes between healthy human individuals. General observations from the study: Among non-shared clonotypes, generation probabilities were lower than among those shared by all four donors.

As to this clone: The antigen remains undetermined.

V was trimmed by 5 bases and J by 0 bases, leaving 12 bases between them. The germline V gene has CDR1 SGHRS and CDR2 YFSETQ. There are 15 residues in the CDR3. Positively selected for CCR7, the CD45RO-negative cells used as naive CD8 cells excluded terminally differentiated effector memory CD45RA+ cells. In the original workflow: ImmunoSEQ sequences covered only the junction and lacked quality scores; filtering therefore differed. Using immunoSEQ multiplex PCR, the repertoire was profiled, and TCRdb retains in-frame clones only, with some absent. The D gene and trimming were derived from the DNA, and the V and J assignments and clone size from that table. The sample contains roughly 2,000,000 clones, 93% of which appear only once.

The chain uses TRBV5-1 and TRBJ1-5; possible D gene TRBD1, 5 bases. The sequencing sample was made of naive CD8+ T cells from PBMCs. The source of this sequence is a young man in good health. Some clones in this sample may be carry-over from other donors' samples. CDR3 in amino acids: CASSPDGHSNQPQHF. DNA of the CDR3: TGCGCCAGCAGTCCGGACGGACATAGCAATCAGCCCCAGCATTTT.